The clone carrying this T cell receptor beta chain was observed a few times. Its specificity is unknown. The sample is drawn from a study of CD8 T cells in ankylosing spondylitis. Study results and limitations: Reports say disease-linked clones showed up significantly more in matched ankylosing spondylitis synovial fluid. Some motif variants were previously reported in reactive arthritis synovial fluid and blood. It appeared that ankylosing spondylitis blood was characterized by a TCR beta motif of fewer than ten highly homologous variants. CD8+ disease-linked clones were present at relatively low frequencies in blood.

With molecular barcodes, quantitative 5'-RACE was used to make the TCR beta libraries. TCRdb fed the 5' RACE reads into MiXCR, producing one record per CDR3 protein. The sample carries some 800,000 distinct CDR3 sequences, approximately 12% recorded once. This TCR was recovered from a male donor with ankylosing spondylitis. Sequencing was performed on blood, either unsorted or a sorted T cell fraction (not recorded which).

CDR3 region: CASSLNRGHTEAFF. The CDR3 DNA reads TGTGCCAGCAGTTTGAACAGGGGGCACACTGAAGCTTTCTTT. The rearrangement joins TRBV12-3 or TRBV12-4 to TRBJ1-1; TRBD1 aligns across 9 bases. The CDR3 extends over 14 amino acids. V dropped 3 bases and J dropped 3; count of bases not matched to a gene: 2.